Listed here is a single TCR beta chain. Its antigen remains unknown. CDR3 size: 15 residues. Germline V gene lookup returns CDR1 SGDLS and CDR2 YYNGEE. Trimming pared 4 bases from V and 0 bases from J, leaving 11 bases between. Naive CD45RA+ and memory CD45RO+ CD4+ or CD8+ T cells were FACS-sorted. These data belong to a study of regulatory dendritic cells for organ transplantation. Study-wide results and limits: Naive CD4+ and CD8+ repertoires were highly diverse; memory CD8+ was most oligoclonal. The most alloreactive TCR clonotypes were found in resting memory CD8+ cells. Alloreactive memory CD8+ T cell pools varied considerably between individuals.

Sequencing used immunoSEQ multiplex PCR; TCRdb keeps in-frame clones, though not all of them. This table has 29,000 or so clones, 60% to 80% appearing once. This chain links TRBV9 with TRBJ1-3; D uncertain. This clonotype was sampled from a human donor in good health. Input material: memory CD4+ T cells from blood. The sample's subset: CD45RO+ memory T cells. The CDR3 nucleotides are TGTGCCAGCAGCAGGGAGGCCCACTCTGGAAACACCATATATTTT. This translates into CASSREAHSGNTIYF.